These 23 T cell receptor beta chains were all obtained from the same sample, sequenced in a study of CD8+ T cells in alopecia areata. Once RNA had been extracted, it was reverse transcribed into cDNA to act as the sequencing template. Assay used: immunoSEQ multiplex PCR; TCRdb lists only in-frame clones, some missing. The data show roughly 170,000 clones, around 60% seen once. Specified treatment: oral pan-JAK inhibitor, 5-10 mg twice daily. The input for sequencing was CD8+ T cells sorted from blood, taken at week 24, from a patient treated with tofacitinib. These TCRs come from a human donor with alopecia areata.

The chain is built from TRBV5-6 and TRBJ2-2; a weak D match, TRBD1 (5 bases). This CDR3 has 12 amino acids. The V gene lost 4 bases and the J gene lost 7 bases, with 8 bases spanning the gap. CDR1 is SGHDT, CDR2 YYEEEE, per germline. This CDR3 is CASSPGYGELFF. DNA of the CDR3: TGTGCCAGCAGCCCAGGGTACGGGGAGCTGTTTTTT.

V gene TRBV4-1 combines with J gene TRBJ2-7, with a tentative D call TRBD1 (7 bases). The length of the CDR3 is 16 residues. Germline V gene lookup returns CDR1 MGHRA and CDR2 YSYEKL. V was trimmed by 6 bases and J by 2 bases, leaving 20 bases between them. CDR3 residues: CASSPPRTGGAYEQYF. CDR3 DNA: TGCGCCAGCAGTCCACCTAGGACAGGCGGGGCCTACGAGCAGTACTTC.

The V and J genes are TRBV6-5 and TRBJ2-1; D is unresolved. CDR3 length: 11 residues. Germline assignment: CDR1 MNHEY and CDR2 SVGAGI. The germline V and J ends were trimmed by 8 bases and 7 bases, with 9 bases remaining between them. The DNA of the CDR3 is TGTGCCAGCGCCACTTCGAATGAGCAGTTCTTC. The encoded protein is CASATSNEQFF.

The table lists this clone with a few counts. The chain uses TRBV5-1 and TRBJ1-6; D possibly corresponds to TRBD1 (6 bases). The V end was cut by 5 bases, the J end by 9 bases, with 30 bases between. The CDR3 extends over 19 amino acids. Germline CDR1 is SGHRS and CDR2 is YFSETQ. The DNA of the CDR3 is TGCGCCAGCAGTCGTGGCAATTCAGGGGCAGGTTTCTCTTCTTCACCCCTCCACTTT. Amino acid sequence: CASSRGNSGAGFSSSPLHF.

The chain couples TRBV6-1 to TRBJ1-2; D remains unclear. From germline, CDR1 is MNHNS and CDR2 SASEGT. V was cut by 1 base and J by 4 bases, with 10 bases left in between. The CDR3 contains 14 residues. Written as DNA, the CDR3 is TGTGCCAGCAGTGAAGGAGTCCAAGCCTATGGCTACACCTTC. Protein product: CASSEGVQAYGYTF.

The chain couples TRBV5-6 to TRBJ1-6; D uncertain. V lost 2 bases and J lost 8, with 11 bases in between. Germline V lookup: CDR1 SGHDT, CDR2 YYEEEE. The CDR3 spans 14 residues. CDR3 in amino acids: CASSLDLPDSPLHF. DNA of the CDR3: TGTGCCAGCAGCTTAGATCTGCCAGATTCACCCCTCCACTTT.

The CDR3 sequence: CASSLLRGGANQPQHF. DNA for the CDR3: TGTGCCAGCAGCTTGTTGAGGGGGGGCGCCAATCAGCCCCAGCATTTT. The V and J genes are TRBV5-6 and TRBJ1-5, with D possibly TRBD1 on 6 matching bases. The V gene's germline CDR1 is SGHDT and CDR2 YYEEEE. V gave up 1 base and J gave up 3 bases, with 14 bases separating them. The CDR3 is 16 residues long.

The table lists this clone with a few counts. The chain recombines TRBV9 with TRBJ2-2; TRBD2 matches 8 bases. The CDR3 is 15 residues long. V shed 3 bases, J shed 5 bases, and the junction held 6 bases outside the gene matches. CDR1 is SGDLS and CDR2 is YYNGEE in the germline V gene. The CDR3 loop is CASSGGAGETGELFF. The CDR3 DNA reads TGTGCCAGCAGCGGCGGAGCGGGGGAGACCGGGGAGCTGTTTTTT.

This clone was counted between two and nine times. This sequence joins TRBV10-2 and TRBJ2-3; D not certain. V was trimmed by 2 bases and J by 6 bases, leaving 0 bases between them. The germline CDR1 and CDR2 sequences are WSHSY and SAAADI. The CDR3 spans 10 residues. This CDR3 reads CASSEDTQYF. CDR3 coding DNA: TGCGCCAGCAGTGAGGATACGCAGTATTTT.

CDR3 amino acids: CASKTRPGQGHPGELFF. In DNA, the CDR3 is TGTGCCAGCAAAACTCGACCGGGACAGGGACACCCCGGGGAGCTGTTTTTT. V usage is TRBV27 and J usage is TRBJ2-2, with 9 positions matching TRBD1. V lost 7 bases, J lost 6 bases, and 15 bases stayed unmatched. The CDR3 is made up of 17 amino acids. Germline CDR1 reads MNHEY; CDR2 reads SMNVEV (reference sequence).

V usage is TRBV7-4 and J usage is TRBJ1-2; maybe TRBD1 (5 bases). CDR3 size: 15 residues. Germline loops: CDR1 SGHVT, CDR2 SQSDAQ. Trimming cost V 5 bases and J 3 bases, with 16 bases left between them. CDR3 bases: TGTGCCAGCAGCCCCCGAGCCGGGACCGACTATGGCTACACCTTC. As protein: CASSPRAGTDYGYTF.

CDR3 residues: CASSVASGLETQYF. CDR3 nucleotides: TGTGCCAGCAGCGTAGCTTCCGGGTTAGAGACCCAGTACTTC. V usage is TRBV9 and J usage is TRBJ2-5; no clear D. The CDR3 spans 14 residues. Trimming left V 0 bases short and J 4 bases short, with 10 bases between. Germline CDR1 and CDR2: SGDLS and YYNGEE.

The CDR3 sequence is CASSPGAGSGNTIYF. CDR3 in DNA: TGTGCCAGCAGCCCAGGGGCAGGGTCTGGAAACACCATATATTTT. The rearrangement uses TRBV13 and TRBJ1-3; the D gene is possibly TRBD1 (6 bases). The CDR3 contains 15 residues. V lost 5 bases, J lost 1 base, and 12 bases lay in between. CDR1 PRHDT and CDR2 FYEKMQ come from the germline V gene (reference sequence). The complete variable domain, with remaining parts taken from reference TRBV13 and TRBJ1-3, reads AAGVIQSPRHLIKEKRETATLKCYPIPRHDTVYWYQQGPGQDPQFLISFYEKMQSDKGSIPDRFSAQQFSDYHSELNMSSLELGDSALYFCASSPGAGSGNTIYFGEGSWLTVV.

This clone has more than one count but fewer than ten. CDR3 amino acids: CASSYSSDSDTEAFF. For the CDR3, the DNA is TGTGCCAGCAGTTACTCCTCGGACAGTGACACTGAAGCTTTCTTT. The V call is TRBV6-6, the J call TRBJ1-1, with D tentatively TRBD1 (6 bases). The CDR3 sequence is 15 residues long. Germline lookup yields CDR1 MNHNY and CDR2 SVGAGI (reference sequence). V was clipped by 0 bases and J by 3 bases, with 11 bases between them.

The chain recombines TRBV5-6 with TRBJ2-7; D unresolved. CDR1 and CDR2 (germline): SGHDT, YYEEEE. CDR3 length: 14 amino acids. Between the trimmed V and J ends, which lost 0 bases and 0 bases, there was a span of 7 bases. This CDR3 is CASSLGVSSYEQYF. Written as DNA, the CDR3 is TGTGCCAGCAGCTTGGGCGTATCCTCCTACGAGCAGTACTTC.

This clone was seen a few times. V and J are TRBV29-1 and TRBJ1-5, with TRBD1 matching over 9 bases. V trimming: 6 bases; J trimming: 4 bases; junction bases outside the gene matches: 4. The CDR3 totals 13 residues. The germline V gene encodes CDR1 SQVTM and CDR2 ANQGSEA. Written as DNA, the CDR3 is TGCAGCGTGGGACAGGGAGCAAATCAGCCCCAGCATTTT. Protein sequence: CSVGQGANQPQHF.

This clone has only a few counts. The chain carries TRBV7-9 and TRBJ1-5; D is uncertain. V lost 1 base to trimming and J lost 2 bases, with 6 bases between them. Germline values: CDR1 SEHNR, CDR2 FQNEAQ (reference sequence). This CDR3 comprises 14 residues. The CDR3 protein is CASSLGAGNQPQHF. The CDR3 DNA sequence: TGTGCCAGCAGCTTAGGGGCAGGCAATCAGCCCCAGCATTTT.

This rearrangement joins TRBV4-2 to TRBJ1-2, with D tentatively TRBD1 (5 bases). Germline CDR1 is LGHNA and CDR2 is YNFKEQ. The germline V and J ends were trimmed by 1 base and 8 bases, with 8 bases remaining between them. The length of the CDR3 is 12 residues. CDR3: CASSQGGSGYTF. The CDR3 DNA reads TGTGCCAGCAGCCAAGGGGGGTCCGGCTACACCTTC.

The chain combines TRBV7-9 with TRBJ2-7; no definite D call. This CDR3 is 13 amino acids long. Trimming removed 5 bases from V and 4 bases from J, with 12 bases in between. Per germline, CDR1 SEHNR and CDR2 FQNEAQ (reference sequence). Here the CDR3 reads CASSPGDFYEQYF. As DNA, the CDR3 is TGTGCCAGCAGCCCAGGTGATTTTTACGAGCAGTACTTC.

The chain combines TRBV6-5 with TRBJ2-5; TRBD1 aligns across 8 bases. Germline lookup yields CDR1 MNHEY and CDR2 SVGAGI. Trimming cost V 6 bases and J 4 bases; bases outside gene matches: 10. The CDR3 spans 15 residues. In DNA form, the CDR3 reads TGTGCCAGCAGGAAAGGGGACAGGTCGCGAGAGACCCAGTACTTC. It specifies CASRKGDRSRETQYF.

This chain joins TRBV27 and TRBJ1-2; perhaps TRBD1 as D (5 bases). V was clipped by 5 bases and J by 7 bases, with 14 bases between them. Looked up from germline, CDR1 is MNHEY and CDR2 is SMNVEV (reference sequence). This CDR3 has 13 residues. CDR3 amino acids: CASSEVGDRGYTF. The CDR3 DNA reads TGTGCCAGCAGTGAGGTCGGGGACCGTGGCTACACCTTC.

V and J are TRBV7-8 and TRBJ2-7; D gene uncertain. Germline loops: CDR1 SGHVS, CDR2 FQNEAQ. Trimming pared 6 bases from V and 0 bases from J, leaving 6 bases between. The CDR3 runs to 12 residues. CDR3 in amino acids: CASRVSSYEQYF. CDR3 nucleotide sequence: TGTGCCAGCAGGGTGAGCTCCTACGAGCAGTACTTC.

V usage is TRBV11-2 and J usage is TRBJ1-1; D might be TRBD1 (6 bases). Trimming took off 5 bases at V and 4 bases at J, with 23 bases between the two ends. Per germline, CDR1 SGHAT and CDR2 FQNNGV. The CDR3 length is 17 residues. The CDR3 sequence: CASSPSVGGGSGTEAFF. The CDR3 bases are TGTGCCAGCAGCCCATCGGTGGGGGGGGGCAGTGGCACTGAAGCTTTCTTT.